A single sample is the source of the 14 T cell receptor beta chains below, sequenced in a study of T cells in women clearing cervical HPV infection (dated 2018 in TCRdb). Libraries were made using the immunoSEQ multiplex PCR assay. This is the immuneACCESS table as TCRdb keeps it, with only in-frame sequences that have V and J called. A part of the clones is gone; compared with another copy, unresolved V genes explain less than half, and the rest is unexplained. In this sample's table one finds about 35,000 clones. The biggest ten clones account for roughly 6.8% of the sample. The sample was blood buffy coat. The receptor set was obtained from a woman between 18 and 69 years old with a cervical HPV16 infection that either progressed to CIN3+ or cleared (not recorded which).

Details on this clone: The sequence runs out 3 residues before the end of the CDR3; the remainder is reconstructed from the germline J gene. This sequence joins TRBV5-1 and TRBJ2-1; 8 bases match TRBD2. The V segment lost 4 bases and the J segment 0 bases; nucleotides outside the gene matches: 6. This CDR3 is built from 16 residues. CDR1 SGHRS and CDR2 YFSETQ come from the germline V gene. CDR3 bases read: TGCGCCAGCAGCAGAATGGGACTAGTCTCCTACAATGAG. As protein: CASSRMGLVSYNE. The whole CDR3 is CASSRMGLVSYNEQFF.

On this clone: Read data end 3 residues before the CDR3 end; the end is taken from the germline J gene. The V and J genes are TRBV14 and TRBJ2-2, with 10 bases fitting TRBD1. The CDR3 has 17 residues. V lost 1 base to trimming and J lost 6 bases; unmatched junction nucleotides: 8. CDR1 and CDR2 from the germline V gene are SGHDN and FVKESK. The sequenced part of the CDR3 DNA is TGTGCCAGCAGCCAAGCTAGAGGGACAGGGGTCGCCGGGGAG. Its translation is CASSQARGTGVAGE. The full CDR3 protein reads CASSQARGTGVAGELFF.

Details on this clone: The observed sequence ends 3 residues before the CDR3 terminus, with the missing tail filled in from the germline J gene. The rearrangement joins TRBV19 to TRBJ2-2; 9 bases are a match to TRBD2. This CDR3 region has 18 residues. V was pared by 7 bases and J by 5 bases, with 17 bases of the junction left unmatched. The germline V gene encodes CDR1 LNHDA and CDR2 SQIVND (reference sequence). The sequenced part of the CDR3 DNA is TGTGCCAGTAAAAATGGGGAGGATAGCGGGAGTAGGACCGGGGAG. Amino acids: CASKNGEDSGSRTGE. The CDR3 in full is CASKNGEDSGSRTGELFF.

The CDR3 reads CASRESGLAGSAADTQYF. The part of the CDR3 DNA that was read is TGTGCCAGCAGAGAATCGGGACTAGCAGGGAGTGCGGCAGATACG. The rearrangement links TRBV3-1 (or the pseudogene TRBV3-2) to TRBJ2-3; 9 bases fit TRBD2. The read halts 3 residues ahead of the CDR3 end, with the missing end drawn from the germline J gene. This CDR3 has 18 amino acids. The germline V gene encodes CDR1 LGHDT and CDR2 YNNKEL (reference sequence). Trimming at V came to 6 bases and at J to 4 bases, leaving 17 bases not matched to a gene.

As for this clone: The CDR3 is cut off 3 residues early in the read; its end comes from the germline J gene. The V and J genes are TRBV5-5 and TRBJ2-7; perhaps TRBD1 as D (6 bases). Looked up from germline, CDR1 is SGHKS and CDR2 is YYEKEE (reference sequence). There are 13 residues in the CDR3. Trimming stripped 3 bases from V and 5 bases from J, with 12 bases between. Partial CDR3 DNA: TGTGCCAGCAGCTGGGACAATCTAAACGAG. It is translated as CASSWDNLNE. The full-length CDR3 reads as CASSWDNLNEQYF.

In regard to this clone: The read falls 3 residues short of the CDR3 end, and the missing part is taken from the germline J gene. V usage is TRBV28 and J usage is TRBJ1-1, with 8 nucleotides matching TRBD1. This CDR3 is built from 14 residues. Germline V gene data show CDR1 as MDHEN and CDR2 as SYDVKM. V dropped 6 bases and J dropped 7; count of bases not matched to a gene: 10. CDR3 region: CASRPGQANVEAFF. CDR3 DNA, as far as it was read: TGTGCCAGCAGACCGGGACAGGCGAACGTTGAA.

As concerns this clone: The read falls 3 residues short of the CDR3 end, and the missing part is taken from the germline J gene. The rearrangement uses TRBV5-1 and TRBJ2-3; 14 bases fit TRBD2. There are 16 residues in the CDR3. Germline V gene data show CDR1 as SGHRS and CDR2 as YFSETQ. Germline trimming cut 4 bases from V and 3 bases from J; bases unmatched to any gene: 4. The CDR3 spells CASSPGLAGETDTQYF. Incomplete CDR3 DNA: TGCGCCAGCAGCCCGGGACTAGCGGGGGAAACAGATACG.

Comment on this clone: With the read ending 3 residues before the CDR3 end, the germline J gene is used to fill in that end. V usage is TRBV2 and J usage is TRBJ1-2, with D unresolved. Germline V CDR1 and CDR2: SNHLY, FYNNEI. Trimming cost V 4 bases and J 4 bases, with 13 bases left between them. CDR3 length: 14 amino acids. CDR3 DNA (partial): TGTGCCAGCAGTGTCGACTCTGCAAGCTATGGC. The encoded protein is CASSVDSASYG. Given in full, the CDR3 is CASSVDSASYGYTF.

Note on this clone: The read terminates 3 residues ahead of where the CDR3 ends, so the germline J gene completes it. The chain carries TRBV2 and TRBJ1-2; D gene uncertain. The CDR3 contains 13 residues. Germline V CDR1 and CDR2: SNHLY, FYNNEI. The ends were cut back, 7 bases at V and 3 bases at J, with 12 bases in the middle. CDR3 DNA, as far as it was read: TGTGCCAGCAATATAGTCGCGGACTATGGC. Its translation: CASNIVADYG. The whole CDR3 protein reads CASNIVADYGYTF.

On this clone itself: The CDR3 end is not reached by the read, which stops 3 residues before it; the germline J gene fills it in. The V call is TRBV29-1, the J call TRBJ2-1, with 11 bases lining up with TRBD2. Germline CDR1 reads SQVTM; CDR2 reads ANQGSEA. V gave up 4 bases and J gave up 5 bases; unmatched junction bases: 7. There are 15 residues in the CDR3. CDR3 DNA (partial): TGCAGCGTTGCCCGGACTAGCGGGTATAACAATGAG. This codes for CSVARTSGYNNE. The complete CDR3 protein is CSVARTSGYNNEQFF.

The covered CDR3 bases are TGTGCCATCAGTGAGGGGGCCCCAGGGGCTGGAAACACC. Its protein product is CAISEGAPGAGNT. The full-length CDR3 reads as CAISEGAPGAGNTIYF. V is TRBV10-3 and J is TRBJ1-3, with D perhaps matching TRBD1 (6 bases). The read ends 3 residues early relative to the CDR3; the germline J gene fills the gap. Germline lookup yields CDR1 ENHRY and CDR2 SYGVKD. V was trimmed by 2 bases and J by 2 bases, leaving 13 bases between them. The CDR3 extends over 16 amino acids.

Note on this clone: Sequencing ends 3 residues short of the CDR3 end; the germline J gene provides the rest. The V call is TRBV13, the J call TRBJ2-3; TRBD2 agrees at 10 bases. Germline V lookup: CDR1 PRHDT, CDR2 FYEKMQ (reference sequence). CDR3 size: 15 residues. V shed 5 bases, J shed 4 bases, and the junction held 6 bases outside the gene matches. The CDR3 here is CASSPLAGEADTQYF. The CDR3 DNA, read in part, is TGTGCCAGCAGCCCCCTAGCGGGGGAAGCAGATACG.

Note on this clone: The CDR3 end is not reached by the read, which stops 3 residues before it; the germline J gene fills it in. V is TRBV5-1 and J is TRBJ2-7; 10 bases align to TRBD1. The CDR3 is 18 amino acids. Germline assignment: CDR1 SGHRS and CDR2 YFSETQ. V was clipped by 4 bases and J by 1 base; unmatched bases: 14. The CDR3 spells CASSPISSRDRGSYEQYF. CDR3 bases read: TGCGCCAGCAGCCCGATATCCAGCCGGGACAGGGGTTCCTACGAG.

A word on this clone: The read stops 3 residues short of the end of the CDR3; the missing end is completed from the germline J gene. The chain couples TRBV20-1 to TRBJ2-7; D unclear. The germline V gene has CDR1 DFQATT and CDR2 SNEGSKA (reference sequence). V lost 1 base and J lost 5, with 12 bases in between. CDR3 length equals 13 residues. CDR3 loop: CSARAPSSHEQYF. CDR3 DNA (partial): TGCAGTGCTAGAGCCCCTAGTTCCCACGAG.